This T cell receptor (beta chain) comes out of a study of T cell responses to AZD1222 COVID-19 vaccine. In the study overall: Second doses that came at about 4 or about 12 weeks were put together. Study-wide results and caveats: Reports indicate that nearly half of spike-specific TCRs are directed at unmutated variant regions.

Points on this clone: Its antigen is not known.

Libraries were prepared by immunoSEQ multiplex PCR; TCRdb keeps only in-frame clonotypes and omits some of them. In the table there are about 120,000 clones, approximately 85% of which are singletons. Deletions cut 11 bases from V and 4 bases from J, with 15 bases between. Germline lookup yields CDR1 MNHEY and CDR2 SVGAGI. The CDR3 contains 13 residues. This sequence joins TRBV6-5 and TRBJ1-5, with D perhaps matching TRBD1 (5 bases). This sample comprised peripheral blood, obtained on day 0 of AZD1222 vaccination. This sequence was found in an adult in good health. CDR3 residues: CAASRDGNQPQHF. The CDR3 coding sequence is TGTGCCGCAAGCCGGGACGGAAATCAGCCCCAGCATTTT.